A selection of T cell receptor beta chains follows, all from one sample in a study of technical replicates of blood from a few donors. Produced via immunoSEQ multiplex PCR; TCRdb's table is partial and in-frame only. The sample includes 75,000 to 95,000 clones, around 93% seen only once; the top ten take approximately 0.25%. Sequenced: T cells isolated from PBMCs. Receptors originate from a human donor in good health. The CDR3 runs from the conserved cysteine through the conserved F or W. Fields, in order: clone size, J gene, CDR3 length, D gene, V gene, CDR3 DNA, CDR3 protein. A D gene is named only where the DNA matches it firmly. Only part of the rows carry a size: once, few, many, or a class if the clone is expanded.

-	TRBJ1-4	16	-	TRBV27	TGTGCCAGCAGTTTATCGGTCTTAGAGACTAATGAAAAACTGTTTTTT	CASSLSVLETNEKLFF
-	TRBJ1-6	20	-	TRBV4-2	TGTGCCAGCAGCCCCCGCGACGGGTTCGGGGAACGGGCCTATAATTCACCCCTCCACTTT	CASSPRDGFGERAYNSPLHF
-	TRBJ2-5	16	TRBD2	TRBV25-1	TGTGCCAGCAGTGACCCTGGGACTAGCGGCCAAGAGACCCAGTACTTC	CASSDPGTSGQETQYF
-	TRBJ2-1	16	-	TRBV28	TGTGCCAGCAGTTTAATAACGGGTAGCTCCTACAATGAGCAGTTCTTC	CASSLITGSSYNEQFF
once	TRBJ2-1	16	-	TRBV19	TGTGCCAGTAGTATAGAGAGCGGAGGGCTCTACAATGAGCAGTTCTTC	CASSIESGGLYNEQFF
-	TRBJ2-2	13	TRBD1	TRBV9	TGTGCCAGCAGCGCAGGGGGTGCCGGGGAGCTGTTTTTT	CASSAGGAGELFF
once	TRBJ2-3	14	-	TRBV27	TGTGCCAGCAGTCAGCGGGTTAGCACAGATACGCAGTATTTT	CASSQRVSTDTQYF
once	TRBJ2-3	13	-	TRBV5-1	TGCGCCAGCAGCTACGGTCGCACAGATACGCAGTATTTT	CASSYGRTDTQYF
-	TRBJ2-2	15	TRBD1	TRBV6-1	TGTGCCAGCAGTGAAGAGATAGGGGGCGGCGGGGAGCTGTTTTTT	CASSEEIGGGGELFF
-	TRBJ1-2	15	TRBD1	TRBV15	TGTGCCACCAGCAGAGGGACAGGGGTCGCCTATGGCTACACCTTC	CATSRGTGVAYGYTF
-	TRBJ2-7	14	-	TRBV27	TGTGCCAGCAGTTTCCTGCTAAAGGGGTACGAGCAGTACTTC	CASSFLLKGYEQYF
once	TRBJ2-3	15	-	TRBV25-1	TGTGCCAGCAGTGAGGGGGCCCCTTACACAGATACGCAGTATTTT	CASSEGAPYTDTQYF
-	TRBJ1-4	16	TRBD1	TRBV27	TGTGCCAGCAGTGATGTAACAGGGGGCGCTTTCGAAAAACTGTTTTTT	CASSDVTGGAFEKLFF
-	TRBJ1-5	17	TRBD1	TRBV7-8	TGTGCCAGCAGCTTAGGGACAGGGGCTCCATTAAATCAGCCCCAGCATTTT	CASSLGTGAPLNQPQHF
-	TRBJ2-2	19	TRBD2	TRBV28	TGTGCCAGCAGCTATCATTACGCCGGGACTAGTGCGAACACCGGGGAGCTGTTTTTT	CASSYHYAGTSANTGELFF
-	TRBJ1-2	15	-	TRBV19	TGTGCCAGTAGTGCGAGCCGGGAGGGAATCGGTGGCTACACCTTC	CASSASREGIGGYTF
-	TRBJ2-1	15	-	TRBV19	TGTGCCAGTAGTTTACAGAAATACTCCTACAATGAGCAGTTCTTC	CASSLQKYSYNEQFF
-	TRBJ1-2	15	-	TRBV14	TGTGCCAGCAGCCAATCCGGCCACAGGGCCTATGGCTACACCTTC	CASSQSGHRAYGYTF
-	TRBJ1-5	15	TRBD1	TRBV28	TGTGCCAGCAGCCTCAACAGGGGGGTTTGGCGGCCCCAGCATTTT	CASSLNRGVWRPQHF
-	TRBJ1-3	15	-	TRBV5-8	TGTGCCAGCAGCTTAGGGGCTTCCTCTGGAAACACCATATATTTT	CASSLGASSGNTIYF
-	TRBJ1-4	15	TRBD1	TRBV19	TGTGCCAGTAGGGAATGGACAGGGGGGAATGAAAAACTGTTTTTT	CASREWTGGNEKLFF
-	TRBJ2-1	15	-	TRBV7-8	TGTGCCAGCAGCTTAGGTATGGGGGCAAGAAATGAGCAGTTCTTC	CASSLGMGARNEQFF
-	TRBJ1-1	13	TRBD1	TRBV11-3	TGTGCCAGCAGCTCCGGGACAGACCTTGAAGCTTTCTTT	CASSSGTDLEAFF
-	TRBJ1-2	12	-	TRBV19	TGTGCCAGTAGTATGCGGGGGCAAGGCTACACCTTC	CASSMRGQGYTF
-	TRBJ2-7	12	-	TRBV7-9	TGTGCCAGCAGCTTTACTGTCTACGAGCAGTACTTC	CASSFTVYEQYF
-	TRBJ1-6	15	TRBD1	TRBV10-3	TGTGCCATCGGCTATTGGGACAGAGCTAATTCACCCCTCCACTTT	CAIGYWDRANSPLHF
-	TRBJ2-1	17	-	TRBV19	TGTGCCAGTAGCGAGAGGGCGGGAGATTCCTCCAGGGGTGAGCAGTTCTTC	CASSERAGDSSRGEQFF
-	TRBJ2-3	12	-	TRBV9	TGTGCCAGCAGCGACTTCACAGATACGCAGTATTTT	CASSDFTDTQYF
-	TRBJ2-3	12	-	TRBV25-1	TGTGCCAGCAGTGACCCCAGAGATACGCAGTATTTT	CASSDPRDTQYF
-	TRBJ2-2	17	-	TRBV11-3	TGTGCCAGCAGCTTAGGGGCGGGGCAGTTGGACACCGGGGAGCTGTTTTTT	CASSLGAGQLDTGELFF
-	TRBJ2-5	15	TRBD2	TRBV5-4	TGTGCCAGCAGCTTGGCCGTCACGGGGGGAGAGACCCAGTACTTC	CASSLAVTGGETQYF
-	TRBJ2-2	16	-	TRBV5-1	TGCGCCAGCAGCCGTACGAACGGTGCAAACACCGGGGAGCTGTTTTTT	CASSRTNGANTGELFF
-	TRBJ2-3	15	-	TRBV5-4	TGTGCCAGCAGCTTGGGCGGGGCTAGCACAGATACGCAGTATTTT	CASSLGGASTDTQYF
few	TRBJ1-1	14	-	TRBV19	TGTGCCAGTACTCCGACAGGCCAGAACACTGAAGCTTTCTTT	CASTPTGQNTEAFF
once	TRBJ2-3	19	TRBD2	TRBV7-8	TGTGCCAGCAGCTTAGAAGATCTAGCGGGGCCCCGGGCCACATATACGCAGTATTTT	CASSLEDLAGPRATYTQYF
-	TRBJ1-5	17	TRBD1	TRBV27	TGTGCCAGCAGTTTATCAGGGGGCGACTATAGCAATCAGCCCCAGCATTTT	CASSLSGGDYSNQPQHF
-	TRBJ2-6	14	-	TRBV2	TGTGCCAGTTGGACTGGAGCTGGGGCCAACGTCCTGACTTTC	CASWTGAGANVLTF
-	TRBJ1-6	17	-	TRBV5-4	TGTGCCAGCAGCCAACAGGGTCTGGGGTCCTATAATTCACCCCTCCACTTT	CASSQQGLGSYNSPLHF
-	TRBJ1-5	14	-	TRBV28	TGTGCCAGCAGTTTTCAGAGGGCTTACCAGCCCCAGCATTTT	CASSFQRAYQPQHF
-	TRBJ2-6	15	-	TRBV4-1	TGCGCCAGCAGCCAAGAGCTAACTGGGGCCAACGTCCTGACTTTC	CASSQELTGANVLTF
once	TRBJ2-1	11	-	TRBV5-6	TGTGCCAGCAGCCGTTCTCATGAGCAGTTCTTC	CASSRSHEQFF
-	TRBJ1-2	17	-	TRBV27	TGTGCCAGCAGCTCACTCAAAGCTACAGGGATTAACTATGGCTACACCTTC	CASSSLKATGINYGYTF
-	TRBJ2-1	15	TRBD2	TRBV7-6	TGTGCCAGCAGCTTAGGGACTAGCGGGTTGAATGAGCAGTTCTTC	CASSLGTSGLNEQFF
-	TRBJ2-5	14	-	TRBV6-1	TGTGCCAGCACCCTTGTGGGGCCGCAAGAGACCCAGTACTTC	CASTLVGPQETQYF
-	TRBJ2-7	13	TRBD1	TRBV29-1	TGCAGCGTTGAACCTACAGGGGCTTACGAGCAGTACTTC	CSVEPTGAYEQYF
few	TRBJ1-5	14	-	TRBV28	TGTGCCACCGTGCCGGGACACGGGAATCAGCCCCAGCATTTT	CATVPGHGNQPQHF